These 22 T cell receptor beta chains were sequenced from one sample in a study of PD-L1 blockade in urothelial cancer. TCRdb's table, derived via immunoSEQ multiplex PCR, lists solely in-frame clones and lacks some. The sample has about 45,000 clones, approximately 90% seen once. The source was PBMCs, collected around atezolizumab (anti-PD-L1) treatment. The origin of the receptors is a man aged 80 or over with urothelial cancer.

The CDR3 DNA reads as TGCGCCAGCAGCTTGGCCCCGGGACAGGAAATTGGAGGCTACACCTTC. Amino acid sequence: CASSLAPGQEIGGYTF. The chain carries TRBV5-1 and TRBJ1-2; the match to TRBD1 covers 8 bases. Germline V CDR1 and CDR2: SGHRS, YFSETQ. Unmatched junction bases numbered 12, after V lost 0 bases and J lost 8 bases. This CDR3 contains 16 residues. Using reference TRBV5-1 and TRBJ1-2 for the parts outside the CDR3, the full variable domain is KAGVTQTPRYLIKTRGQQVTLSCSPISGHRSVSWYQQTPGQGLQFLFEYFSETQRNKGNFPGRFSGRQFSNSRSEMNVSTLELGDSALYLCASSLAPGQEIGGYTFGSGTRLTVV.

This clone was observed a handful of times. The CDR3 DNA reads as TGTGCCAGCAGTTACTCTTTCGAAAACATTCAGTACTTC. Amino acid sequence: CASSYSFENIQYF. V usage is TRBV6-5 and J usage is TRBJ2-4; D call uncertain. Germline CDR1 is MNHEY and CDR2 is SVGAGI. The CDR3 length is 13 residues. Trimming pared 0 bases from V and 5 bases from J, leaving 5 bases between.

The rearrangement links TRBV7-2 to TRBJ2-7; 12 nucleotides match TRBD1. The trim removed 1 base at V and 4 bases at J, leaving 14 bases unmatched. CDR1 SGHTA and CDR2 FQGNSA come from the germline V gene. There are 19 residues in the CDR3. The CDR3 DNA is TGTGCCAGCAGCTTAGAGGGACAGGGGGCGTTCGTCCGAATTTACGAGCAGTACTTC. It yields the protein CASSLEGQGAFVRIYEQYF. The full variable domain, with the rest looked up from reference TRBV7-2 and TRBJ2-7, is GAGVSQSPSNKVTEKGKDVELRCDPISGHTALYWYRQSLGQGLEFLIYFQGNSAPDKSGLPSDRFSAERTGGSVSTLTIQRTQQEDSAVYLCASSLEGQGAFVRIYEQYFGPGTRLTVT.

The V and J genes are TRBV5-1 and TRBJ2-7; TRBD1 matches 10 bases. Germline V gene lookup returns CDR1 SGHRS and CDR2 YFSETQ. The V gene end was trimmed by 1 base and the J gene end by 2 bases; junction bases not matched to a gene: 3. The CDR3 has 15 amino acids. As DNA, the CDR3 is TGCGCCAGCAGCTTGTCGGGACAGGGGACCTACGAGCAGTACTTC. Its protein product is CASSLSGQGTYEQYF.

The V and J genes are TRBV30 and TRBJ1-3; a possible D gene is TRBD1 (6 bases). The CDR3 contains 14 residues. The germline gives CDR1 GTSNPN, CDR2 SVGIG (reference sequence). Trimming took off 5 bases at V and 2 bases at J, with 13 bases between the two ends. The CDR3 protein is CAWAPGGAGNTIYF. CDR3 sequence (DNA): TGTGCCTGGGCACCGGGGGGCGCTGGAAACACCATATATTTT. Full variable domain (remainder filled in from reference TRBV30 and TRBJ1-3): SQTIHQWPATLVQPVGSPLSLECTVEGTSNPNLYWYRQAAGRGLQLLFYSVGIGQISSEVPQNLSASRPQDRQFILSSKKLLLSDSGFYLCAWAPGGAGNTIYFGEGSWLTVV.

The V call is TRBV18, the J call TRBJ2-1; 7 nucleotides line up with TRBD2. This CDR3 comprises 15 residues. Germline V gives CDR1 KGHSH, CDR2 LQKENI. With V trimmed by 1 base and J by 8 bases, 8 bases remained unmatched. The CDR3: CASSPLQSREHEQFF. CDR3 coding DNA: TGTGCCAGCTCACCACTTCAATCGCGGGAGCATGAGCAGTTCTTC. Using reference TRBV18 and TRBJ2-1 for the parts outside the CDR3, the full variable domain is NAGVMQNPRHLVRRRGQEARLRCSPMKGHSHVYWYRQLPEEGLKFMVYLQKENIIDESGMPKERFSAEFPKEGPSILRIQQVVRGDSAAYFCASSPLQSREHEQFFGPGTRLTVL.

J is TRBJ2-7 and V is TRBV9; 7 positions agree with TRBD1. This CDR3 is built from 14 residues. Unmatched junction bases numbered 6, after V lost 4 bases and J lost 2 bases. From germline, CDR1 is SGDLS and CDR2 YYNGEE. The CDR3, as DNA: TGTGCCAGCAGCACAGGGGCTACTGCCTACGAGCAGTACTTC. Encoded protein: CASSTGATAYEQYF.

This clone was recorded once. The rearrangement uses TRBV10-3 and TRBJ2-7; 8 bases map to TRBD2. V lost 2 bases to trimming and J lost 1 base; unmatched junction nucleotides: 7. This CDR3 has 16 amino acids. Germline CDR1 ENHRY, CDR2 SYGVKD. This chain's CDR3 is CAISEAGVAGSYEQYF. CDR3 DNA sequence: TGTGCCATCAGTGAGGCTGGGGTAGCGGGGTCCTACGAGCAGTACTTC.

The chain is built from TRBV7-2 and TRBJ2-2, with TRBD1 identical over 8 bases. CDR1 is SGHTA, CDR2 FQGNSA, per germline. V trimming: 5 bases; J trimming: 5 bases; junction bases outside the gene matches: 1. This CDR3 has 13 residues. As DNA, the CDR3 is TGTGCCAGCAGCAGGACAGGGACCGGGGAGCTGTTTTTT. It encodes CASSRTGTGELFF.

V gene TRBV13 combines with J gene TRBJ1-4, with 9 bases identical to TRBD1. The CDR3 is made up of 14 amino acids. CDR1 is PRHDT, CDR2 FYEKMQ, per germline (reference sequence). V was clipped by 5 bases and J by 7 bases; unmatched bases: 5. CDR3 bases: TGTGCCAGCAGCCTGGGACAGGGTGGTGAAAAACTGTTTTTT. Translated, it gives CASSLGQGGEKLFF.

The genes are TRBV6-6 and TRBJ2-3; 8 bases fit TRBD2. The germline V gene has CDR1 MNHNY and CDR2 SVGAGI (reference sequence). V was pared by 7 bases and J by 0 bases, with 9 bases of the junction left unmatched. The CDR3 loop spans 16 amino acids. Here the CDR3 reads CASTPRRGASTDTQYF. For the CDR3, the DNA is TGTGCCAGCACTCCCAGGCGGGGGGCGAGCACAGATACGCAGTATTTT.

DNA for the CDR3: TGTGCCAGCAGCTTAGGCCTAGCGTTATACAATGAGCAGTTCTTC. Amino acids: CASSLGLALYNEQFF. The rearrangement links TRBV7-9 to TRBJ2-1; a weak D match, TRBD2 (6 bases). Germline V gene data show CDR1 as SEHNR and CDR2 as FQNEAQ (reference sequence). The CDR3 is made up of 15 amino acids. V dropped 1 base and J dropped 4 bases, with 11 bases sitting between them.

The rearrangement uses TRBV5-8 and TRBJ1-1; D remains unclear. V lost 6 bases and J 6 bases, leaving 12 bases between the germline ends. There are 12 residues in the CDR3. Germline-derived CDR1 and CDR2 are SGHTS and YDEGEE. CDR3 loop: CASKRRVSEAFF. The CDR3 DNA sequence: TGTGCCAGCAAGAGGAGGGTTTCTGAAGCTTTCTTT.

J is TRBJ2-1 and V is TRBV19, with TRBD2 matching over 7 bases. Germline CDR1 reads LNHDA; CDR2 reads SQIVND (reference sequence). The V and J ends lost 0 bases and 8 bases, in that order; junction bases with no gene match: 10. The CDR3 contains 16 residues. The CDR3 is CASSIDNPLAAHEQFF. The CDR3 nucleotides are TGTGCCAGTAGTATAGATAATCCCCTAGCGGCCCATGAGCAGTTCTTC.

V is TRBV11-3 and J is TRBJ1-3; D uncertain. This CDR3 is built from 15 residues. Per germline, CDR1 SGHNT and CDR2 YENEEA. Trimming cost V 5 bases and J 0 bases, with 11 bases left between them. The CDR3 region is CASSVSYSSGNTIYF. The CDR3 DNA reads as TGTGCCAGCAGCGTCAGCTACAGCTCTGGAAACACCATATATTTT.

The rearrangement links TRBV28 to TRBJ1-5, with 8 nucleotides matching TRBD1. Germline CDR1 reads MDHEN; CDR2 reads SYDVKM. With 5 bases clipped from V and 3 bases from J, the junction kept 6 bases outside the gene matches. CDR3 length equals 15 residues. In DNA, the CDR3 is TGTGCCAGCAGTCCCCGGACAGGGATCAATCAGCCCCAGCATTTT. Amino acid sequence: CASSPRTGINQPQHF.

This clone has a handful of counts. The V gene is TRBV4-2, the J gene TRBJ2-3; 8 bases line up with TRBD2. The CDR3 spans 17 residues. CDR1 and CDR2 (germline): LGHNA, YNFKEQ. V shed 2 bases and J 0 bases; nucleotides not matched to a gene: 7. The chain's CDR3 is CASSQIGGEASTDTQYF. CDR3 DNA sequence: TGTGCCAGCAGCCAAATCGGGGGGGAAGCTAGCACAGATACGCAGTATTTT.

The chain combines TRBV7-2 with TRBJ2-5, with D unclear. CDR3 size: 13 residues. The germline V gene has CDR1 SGHTA and CDR2 FQGNSA. Deletions cut 5 bases from V and 4 bases from J, with 11 bases between. CDR3: CASSPPLGETQYF. The CDR3 nucleotides read TGTGCCAGCAGCCCGCCCCTCGGAGAGACCCAGTACTTC.

The J gene is TRBJ2-5, the V gene TRBV19; TRBD1 aligns across 7 bases. CDR1 and CDR2 from the germline V gene are LNHDA and SQIVND (reference sequence). J lost 5 bases, V lost 6 bases, and 15 bases had no gene match. This CDR3 is built from 16 residues. CDR3 residues: CASSRSSGTVPETQYF. The DNA of the CDR3 is TGTGCCAGTAGCCGATCTTCCGGGACAGTTCCTGAGACCCAGTACTTC.

J is TRBJ1-1 and V is TRBV16; a possible D gene is TRBD1 (5 bases). The CDR3 covers 14 residues. In germline, CDR1 is KGHSY, CDR2 FQNENV. V was clipped by 6 bases and J by 1 base, with 12 bases between them. The CDR3 DNA is TGTGCCAGCAGACACCTCAGGGAGAACACTGAAGCTTTCTTT. This encodes CASRHLRENTEAFF. Full variable domain (remainder filled in from reference TRBV16 and TRBJ1-1): GEEVAQTPKHLVRGEGQKAKLYCAPIKGHSYVFWYQQVLKNEFKFLISFQNENVFDETGMPKERFSAKCLPNSPCSLEIQATKLEDSAVYFCASRHLRENTEAFFGQGTRLTVV.

This clone was recorded a few times. The genes are TRBV4-2 and TRBJ1-2, with TRBD1 matching over 7 bases. The junction had 3 bases not matched to a gene; V was cut back by 3 bases and J by 2 bases. CDR1 is LGHNA and CDR2 is YNFKEQ in the germline V gene. The CDR3 runs to 14 residues. The CDR3 is CASSQTTGNYGYTF. The CDR3 DNA reads TGTGCCAGCAGCCAGACGACAGGGAACTATGGCTACACCTTC.

This clone was counted a few times. This rearrangement joins TRBV7-9 to TRBJ1-2; a weak D match, TRBD1 (5 bases). V lost 5 bases and J 8 bases, leaving 15 bases between the germline ends. Germline V gene sequence: CDR1 SEHNR, CDR2 FQNEAQ (reference sequence). There are 13 residues in the CDR3. CDR3 region: CASSPQGAEGYTF. CDR3 in DNA: TGTGCCAGCAGCCCCCAAGGGGCTGAGGGCTACACCTTC.